The T cell receptor beta chain described here comes from a study of identifying expanded T cells in peripheral blood. This CDR3 comprises 13 residues. Trimming pared 5 bases from V and 5 bases from J, leaving 12 bases between. Per germline, CDR1 SGHAT and CDR2 FQNNGV. This clone was seen just once. Healthy donors had no documented immune events, such as infections, while sampled. Profiled with immunoSEQ multiplex PCR; TCRdb holds only in-frame clones, not every one. This table has around 81,000 clones, 70% to 90% appearing once. This TCR derives from a person between 18 and 75 years old in good health. V gene TRBV11-2 combines with J gene TRBJ1-2; weak D call: TRBD1 (5 bases). Sample: blood. The CDR3 sequence: CASSPGAGYGYTF. CDR3 bases: TGTGCCAGCAGCCCCGGGGCGGGTTATGGCTACACCTTC.